Below are 11 T cell receptor beta chains sequenced from a single sample in a study of stem cell transplantation in POMP-related autoinflammatory disease. Sequencing used immunoSEQ multiplex PCR; TCRdb keeps in-frame clones, though not all of them. This sample carries some 30,000 clones, around 88% of them seen once, and the ten largest clones take over 0.65%. This specimen was CD4+ T cells from PBMCs, taken before stem cell transplantation. These receptors came from a human donor with POMP-related autoinflammation and immune dysregulation (PRAID).

V usage is TRBV5-4 and J usage is TRBJ2-1, with 8 bases fitting TRBD1. There are 16 residues in the CDR3. V was pared by 5 bases and J by 3 bases, with 10 bases of the junction left unmatched. Per the germline V gene, CDR1 is SGHNT and CDR2 is YYREEE (reference sequence). In DNA, the CDR3 is TGTGCCAGCAGGAACGGTCCAGGGGGCAACTACAATGAGCAGTTCTTC. Encoded protein: CASRNGPGGNYNEQFF.

This chain uses TRBV5-1 with TRBJ2-1; D gene uncertain. The CDR3 is 12 residues long. The germline V gene encodes CDR1 SGHRS and CDR2 YFSETQ. V lost 4 bases to trimming and J lost 10 bases, with 12 bases between them. CDR3 sequence reads: CASSPRVGEQFF. The CDR3 DNA reads TGCGCCAGCAGCCCTAGGGTGGGAGAGCAGTTCTTC.

The V gene is TRBV29-1, the J gene TRBJ2-6; D gene ambiguous. Germline lookup yields CDR1 SQVTM and CDR2 ANQGSEA. The CDR3 loop spans 19 amino acids. V was shortened by 3 bases and J by 0 bases, with 21 bases between the two germline ends. CDR3 sequence: CSVELDGLQGVSGANVLTF. The CDR3 DNA is TGCAGCGTTGAGCTGGACGGGTTGCAAGGTGTCTCTGGGGCCAACGTCCTGACTTTC.

The V gene is TRBV5-1, the J gene TRBJ1-3, with D possibly TRBD1 on 5 matching bases. V shed 2 bases and J shed 4 bases, with 13 bases lying between them. Germline loops: CDR1 SGHRS, CDR2 YFSETQ. The CDR3 contains 15 residues. The CDR3 sequence is CASSFQGAEGNTIYF. The CDR3 DNA is TGCGCCAGCAGCTTCCAAGGGGCAGAAGGAAACACCATATATTTT.

This clone has a single count. The genes are TRBV6-4 and TRBJ2-3; D unclear. CDR3 length: 13 residues. Trimming stripped 6 bases from V and 4 bases from J, with 11 bases between. In germline, CDR1 is MRHNA, CDR2 SNTAGT. CDR3 residues: CASSPGSPDTQYF. In DNA, the CDR3 is TGTGCCAGCAGCCCCGGTAGCCCAGATACGCAGTATTTT.

The chain links TRBV5-5 to TRBJ2-7; TRBD1 agrees at 7 bases. Per germline, CDR1 SGHKS and CDR2 YYEKEE (reference sequence). The V and J ends lost 0 bases and 1 base, in that order; junction bases with no gene match: 7. The CDR3 extends over 16 amino acids. CDR3 nucleotide sequence: TGTGCCAGCAGCTTGGGAGGACAGGTCAATTCCTACGAGCAGTACTTC. It encodes CASSLGGQVNSYEQYF. Using reference TRBV5-5 and TRBJ2-7 for the parts outside the CDR3, the full variable domain is DAGVTQSPTHLIKTRGQQVTLRCSPISGHKSVSWYQQVLGQGPQFIFQYYEKEERGRGNFPDRFSARQFPNYSSELNVNALLLGDSALYLCASSLGGQVNSYEQYFGPGTRLTVT.

V is TRBV2 and J is TRBJ1-4, with 7 positions matching TRBD1. Germline CDR1 reads SNHLY; CDR2 reads FYNNEI. Trimming removed 10 bases from V and 7 bases from J; junction bases left unmatched: 6. This CDR3 contains 12 residues. The CDR3 spells CATKGAGEKLFF. CDR3 DNA sequence: TGTGCCACCAAGGGGGCGGGTGAAAAACTGTTTTTT.

The chain carries TRBV18 and TRBJ2-5; no firm D call. The CDR3 has 12 amino acids. V lost 2 bases and J 3 bases, leaving 4 bases between the germline ends. CDR1 is KGHSH and CDR2 is LQKENI in the germline V gene. The CDR3: CASSPGEETQYF. The CDR3 DNA reads TGTGCCAGCTCACCAGGTGAAGAGACCCAGTACTTC.

V and J are TRBV5-6 and TRBJ1-6; D remains unclear. The CDR3 totals 19 residues. Trimming removed 0 bases from V and 0 bases from J, with 16 bases in between. Germline CDR1 SGHDT, CDR2 YYEEEE. The DNA for the CDR3 is TGTGCCAGCAGCTTGGCCCGGCAGGCACCTAGCTCCTATAATTCACCCCTCCACTTT. This encodes CASSLARQAPSSYNSPLHF.

CDR3 sequence (DNA): TGCAGCGCGGGGGATTACCAAGAGACCCAGTACTTC. It translates to CSAGDYQETQYF. This chain joins TRBV29-1 and TRBJ2-5; weak D call: TRBD2 (6 bases). The CDR3 sequence is 12 residues long. Trimming took off 7 bases at V and 0 bases at J, with 9 bases between the two ends. In germline, CDR1 is SQVTM, CDR2 ANQGSEA.

The rearrangement joins TRBV6-5 to TRBJ1-2, with 7 bases matching TRBD1. Trimming cost V 6 bases and J 3 bases; bases outside gene matches: 7. The CDR3 runs 14 residues. Per germline, CDR1 MNHEY and CDR2 SVGAGI. The CDR3 reads CASSPHRGYYGYTF. The CDR3 DNA reads TGTGCCAGCAGCCCTCACAGGGGATACTATGGCTACACCTTC.